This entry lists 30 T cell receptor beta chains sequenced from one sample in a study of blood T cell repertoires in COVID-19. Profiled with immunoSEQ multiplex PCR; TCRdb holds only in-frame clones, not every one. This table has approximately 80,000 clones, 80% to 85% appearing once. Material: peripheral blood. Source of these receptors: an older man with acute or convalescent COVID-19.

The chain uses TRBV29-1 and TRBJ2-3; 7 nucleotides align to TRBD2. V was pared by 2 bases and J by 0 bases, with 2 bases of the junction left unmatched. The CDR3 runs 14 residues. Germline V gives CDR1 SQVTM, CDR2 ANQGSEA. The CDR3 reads CSVERRGSTDTQYF. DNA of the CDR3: TGCAGCGTTGAAAGGCGGGGGAGCACAGATACGCAGTATTTT.

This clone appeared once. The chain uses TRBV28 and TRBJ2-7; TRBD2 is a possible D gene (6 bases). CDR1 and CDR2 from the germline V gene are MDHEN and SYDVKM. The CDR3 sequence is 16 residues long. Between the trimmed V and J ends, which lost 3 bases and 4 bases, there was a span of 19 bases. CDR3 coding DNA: TGTGCCAGCAGTTTTATATGGGGGACTGTTTCGTACGAGCAGTACTTC. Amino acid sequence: CASSFIWGTVSYEQYF.

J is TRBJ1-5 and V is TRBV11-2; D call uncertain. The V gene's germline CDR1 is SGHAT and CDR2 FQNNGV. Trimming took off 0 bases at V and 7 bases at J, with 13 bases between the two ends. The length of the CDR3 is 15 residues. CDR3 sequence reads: CASSLESGVGQPQHF. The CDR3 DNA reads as TGTGCCAGCAGCTTAGAATCCGGGGTTGGACAGCCCCAGCATTTT.

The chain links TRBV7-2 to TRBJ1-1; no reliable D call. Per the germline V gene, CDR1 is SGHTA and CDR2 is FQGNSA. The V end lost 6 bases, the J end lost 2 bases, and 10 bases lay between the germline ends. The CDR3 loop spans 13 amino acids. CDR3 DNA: TGTGCCAGCAGATTGGGAGTTAACACTGAAGCTTTCTTT. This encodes CASRLGVNTEAFF. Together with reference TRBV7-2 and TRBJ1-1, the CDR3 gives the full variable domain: GAGVSQSPSNKVTEKGKDVELRCDPISGHTALYWYRQSLGQGLEFLIYFQGNSAPDKSGLPSDRFSAERTGGSVSTLTIQRTQQEDSAVYLCASRLGVNTEAFFGQGTRLTVV.

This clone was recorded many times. The CDR3 DNA reads TGTGCCAGCAGCGCCAACAGGGGAAAACTGTTTTTT. It is translated as CASSANRGKLFF. V usage is TRBV5-4 and J usage is TRBJ1-4; 7 bases are a match to TRBD1. The CDR3 length is 12 residues. Losses at the gene ends were 4 bases for V and 10 bases for J; bases not matched to a gene: 4. The V gene's germline CDR1 is SGHNT and CDR2 YYREEE (reference sequence).

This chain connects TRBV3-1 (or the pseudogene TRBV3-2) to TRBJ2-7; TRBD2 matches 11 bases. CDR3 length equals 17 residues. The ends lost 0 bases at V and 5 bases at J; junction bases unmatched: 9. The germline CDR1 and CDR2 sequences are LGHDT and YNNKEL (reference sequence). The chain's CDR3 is CASSQDSVTSGKNEQYF. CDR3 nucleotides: TGTGCCAGCAGCCAAGATTCGGTGACTAGCGGGAAAAACGAGCAGTACTTC.

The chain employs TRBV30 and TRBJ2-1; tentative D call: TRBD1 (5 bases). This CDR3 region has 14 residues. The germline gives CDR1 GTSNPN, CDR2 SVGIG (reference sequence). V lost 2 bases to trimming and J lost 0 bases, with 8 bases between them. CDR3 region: CAWSRQNSYNEQFF. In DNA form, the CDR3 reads TGTGCCTGGAGTAGACAGAACTCCTACAATGAGCAGTTCTTC. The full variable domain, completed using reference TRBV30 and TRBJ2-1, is SQTIHQWPATLVQPVGSPLSLECTVEGTSNPNLYWYRQAAGRGLQLLFYSVGIGQISSEVPQNLSASRPQDRQFILSSKKLLLSDSGFYLCAWSRQNSYNEQFFGPGTRLTVL.

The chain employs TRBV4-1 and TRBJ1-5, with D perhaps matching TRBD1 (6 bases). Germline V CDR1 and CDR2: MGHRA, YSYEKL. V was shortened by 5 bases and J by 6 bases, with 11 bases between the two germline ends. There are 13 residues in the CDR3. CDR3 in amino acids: CASSAQGAQPQHF. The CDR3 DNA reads TGCGCCAGCAGCGCACAGGGAGCTCAGCCCCAGCATTTT.

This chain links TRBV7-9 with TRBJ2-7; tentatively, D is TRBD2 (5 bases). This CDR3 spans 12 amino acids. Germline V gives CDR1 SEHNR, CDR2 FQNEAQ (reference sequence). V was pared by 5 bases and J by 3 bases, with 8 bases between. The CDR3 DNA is TGTGCCAGCAGCACGGGGATCTACGAGCAGTACTTC. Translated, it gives CASSTGIYEQYF.

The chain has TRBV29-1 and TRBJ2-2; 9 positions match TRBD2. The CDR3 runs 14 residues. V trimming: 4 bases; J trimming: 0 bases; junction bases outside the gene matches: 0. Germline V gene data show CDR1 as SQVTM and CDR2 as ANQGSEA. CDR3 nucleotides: TGCAGCGTTGGACTAGCGGCGAACACCGGGGAGCTGTTTTTT. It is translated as CSVGLAANTGELFF.

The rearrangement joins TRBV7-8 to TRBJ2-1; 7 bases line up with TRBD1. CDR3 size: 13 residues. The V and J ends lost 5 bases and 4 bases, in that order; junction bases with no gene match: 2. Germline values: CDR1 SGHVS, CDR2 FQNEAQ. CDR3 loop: CASSRDSYNEQFF. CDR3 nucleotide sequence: TGTGCCAGCAGCCGGGACAGTTACAATGAGCAGTTCTTC.

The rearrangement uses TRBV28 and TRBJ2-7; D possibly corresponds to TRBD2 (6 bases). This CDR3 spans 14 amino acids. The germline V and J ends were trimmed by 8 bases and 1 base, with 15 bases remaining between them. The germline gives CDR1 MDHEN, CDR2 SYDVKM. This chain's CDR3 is CASVGGGVSYEQYF. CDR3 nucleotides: TGTGCCAGCGTGGGGGGAGGCGTATCCTACGAGCAGTACTTC. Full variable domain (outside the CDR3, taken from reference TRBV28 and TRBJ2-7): DVKVTQSSRYLVKRTGEKVFLECVQDMDHENMFWYRQDPGLGLRLIYFSYDVKMKEKGDIPEGYSVSREKKERFSLILESASTNQTSMYLCASVGGGVSYEQYFGPGTRLTVT.

The CDR3 here is CASSDRGESNQPQHF. In nucleotides, the CDR3 is TGTGCCAGCAGTGACAGGGGAGAAAGCAATCAGCCCCAGCATTTT. J is TRBJ1-5 and V is TRBV2; possibly TRBD1 for D (6 bases). With 3 bases removed from V and 1 base from J, the gap between germline ends came to 10 bases. The germline gives CDR1 SNHLY, CDR2 FYNNEI. This CDR3 is built from 15 residues.

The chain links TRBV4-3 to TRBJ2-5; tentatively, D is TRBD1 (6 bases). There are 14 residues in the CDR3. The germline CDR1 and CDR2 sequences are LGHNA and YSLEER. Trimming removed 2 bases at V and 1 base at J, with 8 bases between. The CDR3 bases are TGCGCCAGCAGCCAAAACAGGGCCCAAGAGACCCAGTACTTC. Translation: CASSQNRAQETQYF.

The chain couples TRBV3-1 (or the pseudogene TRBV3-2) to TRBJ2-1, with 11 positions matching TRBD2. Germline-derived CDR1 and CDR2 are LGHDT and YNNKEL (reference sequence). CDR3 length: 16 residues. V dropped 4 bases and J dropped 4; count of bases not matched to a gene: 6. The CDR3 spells CASSLRLAGLYNEQFF. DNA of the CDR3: TGTGCCAGCAGCCTTCGACTAGCGGGATTGTACAATGAGCAGTTCTTC.

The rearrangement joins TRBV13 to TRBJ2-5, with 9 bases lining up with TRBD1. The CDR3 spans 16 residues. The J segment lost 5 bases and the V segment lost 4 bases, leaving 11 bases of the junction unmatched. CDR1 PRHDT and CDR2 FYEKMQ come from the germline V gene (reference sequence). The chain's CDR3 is CASSSVGQGLGETQYF. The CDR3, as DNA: TGTGCCAGCAGCTCCGTCGGACAGGGGCTTGGGGAGACCCAGTACTTC.

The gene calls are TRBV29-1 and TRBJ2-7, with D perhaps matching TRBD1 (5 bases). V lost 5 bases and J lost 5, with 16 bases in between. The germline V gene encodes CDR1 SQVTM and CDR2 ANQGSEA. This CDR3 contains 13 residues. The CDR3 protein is CSVSVGHNDEQYF. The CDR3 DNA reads TGCAGCGTTTCGGTGGGGCATAACGACGAGCAGTACTTC.

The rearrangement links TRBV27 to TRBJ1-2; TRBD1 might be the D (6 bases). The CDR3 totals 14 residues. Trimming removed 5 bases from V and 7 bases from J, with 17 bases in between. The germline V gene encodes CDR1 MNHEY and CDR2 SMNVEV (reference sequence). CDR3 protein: CASSTGPGKRGYTF. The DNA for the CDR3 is TGTGCCAGCAGTACAGGGCCCGGGAAGCGTGGCTACACCTTC.

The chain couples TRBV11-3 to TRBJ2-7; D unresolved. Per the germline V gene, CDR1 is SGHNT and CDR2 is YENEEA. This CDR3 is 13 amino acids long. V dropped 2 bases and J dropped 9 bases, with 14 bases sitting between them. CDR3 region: CASSLTRITTQYF. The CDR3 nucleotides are TGTGCCAGCAGCTTAACTCGGATAACTACGCAGTACTTC.

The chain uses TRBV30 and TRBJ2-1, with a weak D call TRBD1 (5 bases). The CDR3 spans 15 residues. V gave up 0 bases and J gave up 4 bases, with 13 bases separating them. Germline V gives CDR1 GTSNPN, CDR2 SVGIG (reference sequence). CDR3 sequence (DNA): TGTGCCTGGAGTGTCACACAGGTTCTGTACAATGAGCAGTTCTTC. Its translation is CAWSVTQVLYNEQFF.

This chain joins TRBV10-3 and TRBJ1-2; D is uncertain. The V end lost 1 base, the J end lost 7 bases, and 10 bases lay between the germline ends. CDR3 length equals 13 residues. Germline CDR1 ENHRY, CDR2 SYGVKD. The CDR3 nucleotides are TGTGCCATCAGTGAGTTAGACTTGGGTGGCTACACCTTC. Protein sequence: CAISELDLGGYTF.

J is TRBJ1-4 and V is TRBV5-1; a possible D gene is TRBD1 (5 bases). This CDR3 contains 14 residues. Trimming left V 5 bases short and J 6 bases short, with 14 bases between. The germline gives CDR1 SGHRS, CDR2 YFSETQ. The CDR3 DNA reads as TGCGCCAGCAGGCTGTCCGGGGGTGATGAAAAACTGTTTTTT. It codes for CASRLSGGDEKLFF.

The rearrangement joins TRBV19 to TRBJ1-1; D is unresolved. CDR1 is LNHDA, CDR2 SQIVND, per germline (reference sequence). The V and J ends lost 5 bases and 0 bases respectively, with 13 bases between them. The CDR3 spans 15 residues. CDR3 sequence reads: CASSPSVSMNTEAFF. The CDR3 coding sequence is TGTGCCAGTAGTCCGAGCGTCAGCATGAACACTGAAGCTTTCTTT.

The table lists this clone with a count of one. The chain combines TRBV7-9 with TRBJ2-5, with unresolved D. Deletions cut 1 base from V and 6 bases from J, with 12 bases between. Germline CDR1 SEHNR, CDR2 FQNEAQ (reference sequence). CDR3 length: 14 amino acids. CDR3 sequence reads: CASSLVESVQTQYF. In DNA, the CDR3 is TGTGCCAGCAGCTTAGTAGAAAGTGTGCAGACCCAGTACTTC.

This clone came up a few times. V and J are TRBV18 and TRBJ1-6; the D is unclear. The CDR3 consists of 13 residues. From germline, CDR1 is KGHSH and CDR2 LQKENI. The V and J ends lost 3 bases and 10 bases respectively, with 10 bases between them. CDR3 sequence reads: CASSPDFRSPLHF. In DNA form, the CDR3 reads TGTGCCAGCTCACCGGACTTCAGGTCACCCCTCCACTTT. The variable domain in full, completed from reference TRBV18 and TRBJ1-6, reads NAGVMQNPRHLVRRRGQEARLRCSPMKGHSHVYWYRQLPEEGLKFMVYLQKENIIDESGMPKERFSAEFPKEGPSILRIQQVVRGDSAAYFCASSPDFRSPLHFGNGTRLTVT.

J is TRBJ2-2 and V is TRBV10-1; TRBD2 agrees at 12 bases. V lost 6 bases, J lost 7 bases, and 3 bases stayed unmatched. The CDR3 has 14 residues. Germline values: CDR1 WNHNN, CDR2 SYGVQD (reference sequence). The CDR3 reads CASSSGLAGGELFF. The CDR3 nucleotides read TGCGCCAGCAGCTCGGGACTAGCGGGCGGGGAGCTGTTTTTT.

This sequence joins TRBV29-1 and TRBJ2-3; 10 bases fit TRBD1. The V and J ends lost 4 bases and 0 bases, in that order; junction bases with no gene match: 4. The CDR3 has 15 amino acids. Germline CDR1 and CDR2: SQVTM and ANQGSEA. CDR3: CSVGQGAHSTDTQYF. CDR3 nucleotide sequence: TGCAGCGTTGGACAGGGGGCGCATAGCACAGATACGCAGTATTTT.

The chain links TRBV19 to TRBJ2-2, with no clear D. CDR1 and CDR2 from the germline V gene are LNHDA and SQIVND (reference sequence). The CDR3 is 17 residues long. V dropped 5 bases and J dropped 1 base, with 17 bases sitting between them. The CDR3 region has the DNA TGTGCCAGTAGTTCCCGAATAAGCGCACTGAACACCGGGGAGCTGTTTTTT. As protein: CASSSRISALNTGELFF.

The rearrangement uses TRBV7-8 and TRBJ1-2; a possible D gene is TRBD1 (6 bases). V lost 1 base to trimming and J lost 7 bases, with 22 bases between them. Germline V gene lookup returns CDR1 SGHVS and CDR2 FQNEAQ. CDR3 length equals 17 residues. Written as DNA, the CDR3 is TGTGCCAGCAGCTTAGTATCGACAGGATCTCTAACTATTGGCTACACCTTC. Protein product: CASSLVSTGSLTIGYTF.

CDR3 sequence: CAWSADRGPGTEAFF. The CDR3 DNA reads TGTGCCTGGAGTGCCGACAGGGGGCCTGGCACTGAAGCTTTCTTT. The genes are TRBV30 and TRBJ1-1, with 10 bases identical to TRBD1. This CDR3 comprises 15 residues. V lost 1 base, J lost 4 bases, and 6 bases stayed unmatched. CDR1 is GTSNPN, CDR2 SVGIG, per germline (reference sequence).